This entry concerns a single T cell receptor (beta chain). Its antigen is currently unknown. The entry originates in a study of cytomegalovirus exposure and HLA in healthy donors. Study background: The Caucasian-associated ancestry cluster held around 81% of 350 to 450 genotyped donors.

The CDR3 loop spans 11 amino acids. CDR1 and CDR2 (germline): DFQATT, SNEGSKA (reference sequence). The study, taken as a whole, reports: The study carried out a later analysis of TCR beta sequences. It associated 15,000 to 20,000 of them with specific HLA alleles at a false discovery rate of 0.05.

The PCR ran on 60 Vbeta and 13 Jbeta primers. Repertoires were generated with immunoSEQ multiplex PCR, while TCRdb's copy carries only in-frame clones and drops some. The sample has under 150,000 clones, more than 60% seen once; the top ten hold roughly 1.5%. The sequenced sample consisted of PBMCs. The receptor comes from a woman aged 18-35 years in good health and CMV-seronegative. The chain combines TRBV20-1 with TRBJ2-1; 9 bases are a match to TRBD2. The CDR3 bases are TGCAGGACTAGCGGCTACAATGAGCAGTTCTTC. Amino acid sequence: CRTSGYNEQFF.